The present T cell receptor (beta chain) was sequenced within a study of blood T cell repertoires in COVID-19. At the level of the study: The study drew acute and convalescent COVID-19 samples from the United States, Italy and Spain. Sample material is recorded as cDNA or gDNA derived from T cells, B-cell-depleted T cells, or PBMCs.

The authors' processing: Reference gene primer amplification gave estimated nucleated cell counts. The protocol was immunoSEQ multiplex PCR, while the TCRdb copy is restricted to in-frame clones and leaves out a portion. Clone size and V and J calls were adopted from that table, with D and trimming inferred from the DNA. The sample includes just under 300,000 clones, more than 75% seen only once; the top ten take 1.3%. V was clipped by 5 bases and J by 2 bases, with 9 bases between them. This CDR3 spans 13 amino acids. Germline V gene lookup returns CDR1 SGHAT and CDR2 FQNNGV. This TCR was sampled from a man between 65 and 80 years old with acute or convalescent COVID-19. The gene calls are TRBV11-2 and TRBJ2-5; D might be TRBD2 (5 bases). The sequencing input was peripheral blood. CDR3 loop: CASSTERQETQYF. As DNA, the CDR3 is TGTGCCAGCAGCACCGAGCGGCAAGAGACCCAGTACTTC.